Listed here is a single T cell receptor beta chain. No antigen is known for it. Base-call qualities are not available, and no considerably larger clone is one nucleotide away. The sample belongs to a study of blood T cell repertoires in COVID-19 (dated by TCRdb to 2020 to 2021). As for the study more broadly: Samples covering the acute and convalescent phases of COVID-19 were provided by collaborators in the United States, Italy and Spain. A de-identified subject ID, COVID-19 status, age in years and sex were almost always included in the sample metadata. The repertoires were made available in a free public database intended to serve as a resource for research on the immune response to SARS-CoV-2. The samples were drawn from two sources: the first 160 participants of the ongoing ImmuneRACE study, and 1,000 to 1,500 subjects contributed by 6 global collaborators. The dataset comprised deeply sampled blood TCRbeta repertoires from subjects exposed to, actively infected with, or recovered from COVID-19. Where available, HLA class I and class II types were obtained from metadata supplied by the sample provider rather than from assay-based typing. The prospective study material was composed of cDNA or gDNA derived from T cells, B-cell-depleted T cells, or PBMCs. Results the study describes overall, beyond this receptor: The quantity of clinical and demographic metadata differed by source and by participant and was supplied without curation.

The trim is 3 bases for V and 4 bases for J, with a gap of 12 bases between the germline ends. Spanning cysteine to phenylalanine, the CDR3 consists of 14 amino acids. The entry retains the CDR3 DNA only, 42 bases that are in frame from base 1. Looking up the germline V gene yields CDR1 SGHTA and CDR2 FQGNSA. Each collaborating institution followed its own protocols to collect whole blood in K2EDTA tubes. For TCRbeta analysis, collaborators shipped samples as frozen whole blood, isolated PBMCs, or DNA extracted from either of those sample types. TCRbeta CDR3 regions were amplified from genomic DNA using the immunoSEQ Assay, a bias-controlled multiplex PCR. In the source study's methods: The number of nucleated cells in each sample was estimated by amplification of reference gene primers within the assay. To quantify the absolute abundance of each unique TCRbeta CDR3 rearrangement, sequence reads were collapsed and filtered. For each sample, productive Simpson clonality was calculated by taking the square root of Simpson's diversity index across productive rearrangements. TCRdb re-hosts the immuneACCESS table, in-frame sequences only. Its copies lack some clones; in the studies checked, an unresolved V gene accounts for under half of them, and the cause for the rest is not known. Clone size and the V and J calls come from that table; the DNA yielded D and trimming. A total of roughly 28,000 clones appear in this sample, approximately 85% of them only once. Approximately 7.7% of the sample goes to the ten largest clones.

The TCR comes from a woman in her forties or fifties with active COVID-19. The rearrangement combines TRBV7-2 with TRBJ1-1; confidence is insufficient to name the D gene. The sequencing sample was made of peripheral blood. The DNA sequence is as follows: TGTGCCAGCAGCTTCGGCGGATTTGGCACTGAAGCTTTCTTT. Translated, it reads CASSFGGFGTEAFF.